This TCR beta chain was retrieved from a study of cytomegalovirus exposure and HLA in healthy donors. Study overall: Falling in the Caucasian-associated ancestry cluster were roughly 86% of under 500 genotyped donors. The study, taken as a whole, reports: HLA alleles showed associations with 16,951 TCR beta sequences in a later analysis, at a 0.05 false discovery rate.

Primers included in the PCR were 60 Vbeta and 13 Jbeta primers. As originally analysed: An analysis performed later counted 81 million or so unique TCR beta chains (approximately 10 million of them shared). Method: immunoSEQ multiplex PCR; TCRdb's copy keeps in-frame clones and lacks some. That table supplies the V and J calls and clone size; D and trimming were determined from the DNA. The table records 150,000 to 200,000 clones, approximately 85% of them present only once. Healthy donors of bone marrow made up the group. Points on this clone: The antigen is undetermined.

CDR1 is SNHLY, CDR2 FYNNEI, per germline. The V gene lost 7 bases and the J gene lost 4 bases, with 14 bases spanning the gap. This CDR3 has 14 residues. The chain has TRBV2 and TRBJ1-5; tentatively, D is TRBD1 (5 bases). The sequence was obtained from a man aged 18 to 29 in good health and CMV-seropositive. The sequencing input was PBMCs. This chain's CDR3 is CASIGSGGNQPQHF. DNA of the CDR3: TGTGCCAGCATTGGTTCGGGGGGAAATCAGCCCCAGCATTTT.